Given below is one TCR beta chain in context. Antigen: not known. The CDR3 contains 15 residues. The germline gives CDR1 SGHNT, CDR2 YYREEE (reference sequence). The V gene lost 4 bases and the J gene lost 1 base, with 14 bases spanning the gap. TCRdb passed the reads through MiXCR, listing each CDR3 protein once. The sample lists nearly 700,000 distinct CDR3 sequences, 30% to 40% occurring once. This sample was included in a study of T cell repertoires in cytomegalovirus infection. Study-wide findings and caveats: Ex vivo responses were dominated by HLA-C-restricted CMV-specific TCR beta clonotypes.

The sequenced sample was cultured PBMCs, obtained from culture after CMV antigen stimulation. The TCR was taken from a human donor in good health (CMV status not recorded). Some clones in this sample may be carry-over from other donors' samples. The chain uses TRBV5-4 and TRBJ1-1, with D tentatively TRBD1 (5 bases). The CDR3 region has the DNA TGTGCCAGCAGCCCGGGACCCTTGGGGAACACTGAAGCTTTCTTT. Translating gives CASSPGPLGNTEAFF.